The 24 T cell receptor beta chains listed next were all sequenced from one sample in a study of blood T cell repertoires in COVID-19. Using immunoSEQ multiplex PCR, the repertoire was profiled, and TCRdb retains in-frame clones only, with some absent. This sample has 400,000 to 450,000 clones, with 90% found just once. The sample comprised PBMCs or T cells enriched from blood (not recorded which). These receptors came from a man between 18 and 29 years old who had recovered from COVID-19.

This clone was found a few times. For the CDR3, the DNA is TGCGCCAGCCGGAATGGACAGGGGAGCCCCTCTGGAAACACCATATATTTT. It encodes CASRNGQGSPSGNTIYF. The J gene is TRBJ1-3, the V gene TRBV10-2; 9 positions agree with TRBD1. The CDR3 totals 17 residues. After removal of 8 bases from V and 0 bases from J, the junction contained 11 bases not matched to a gene. The germline V gene has CDR1 WSHSY and CDR2 SAAADI.

The chain combines TRBV11-2 with TRBJ2-2; 11 bases line up with TRBD2. Germline trimming cut 0 bases from V and 3 bases from J; bases unmatched to any gene: 6. CDR3 length: 18 residues. Per the germline V gene, CDR1 is SGHAT and CDR2 is FQNNGV. This CDR3 reads CASSLEGRTSGYTGELFF. As DNA, the CDR3 is TGTGCCAGCAGCTTAGAAGGCAGGACTAGCGGGTACACCGGGGAGCTGTTTTTT.

This chain joins TRBV15 and TRBJ1-5; D is perhaps TRBD1 (6 bases). V lost 0 bases and J 7 bases, leaving 10 bases between the germline ends. The CDR3 extends over 14 amino acids. In germline, CDR1 is LNHNV, CDR2 YYDKDF (reference sequence). The CDR3 DNA is TGTGCCACCAGCAGAGACGGGGGGGCCCAGCCCCAGCATTTT. Its protein product is CATSRDGGAQPQHF.

V is TRBV9 and J is TRBJ2-7; the D is unclear. CDR1 and CDR2 (germline): SGDLS, YYNGEE. Trimming stripped 4 bases from V and 2 bases from J, with 19 bases between. This CDR3 contains 16 residues. In DNA form, the CDR3 reads TGTGCCAGCAGCCCAGCCTTCCGAGCGAATCCCTACGAGCAGTACTTC. Encoded protein: CASSPAFRANPYEQYF.

The chain links TRBV5-5 to TRBJ1-2, with 8 bases fitting TRBD1. This CDR3 is built from 15 residues. The germline V gene encodes CDR1 SGHKS and CDR2 YYEKEE (reference sequence). V gave up 2 bases and J gave up 4 bases; unmatched junction bases: 7. Here the CDR3 DNA reads TGTGCCAGCAGCTTTGGAGGTGGACAGGGCTATGGCTACACCTTC. This translates into CASSFGGGQGYGYTF.

The chain carries TRBV9 and TRBJ2-5; 10 nucleotides agree with TRBD2. Germline CDR1 is SGDLS and CDR2 is YYNGEE. This CDR3 spans 18 amino acids. V gave up 4 bases and J gave up 4 bases; unmatched junction bases: 16. The CDR3, as DNA: TGTGCCAGCAGCTCGAGAGGGTTAGCGGGAGGTGGGGGAGAGACCCAGTACTTC. It codes for CASSSRGLAGGGGETQYF.

The chain has TRBV3-1 (or the pseudogene TRBV3-2) and TRBJ2-6; 8 bases align to TRBD1. Germline V gene sequence: CDR1 LGHDT, CDR2 YNNKEL (reference sequence). The CDR3 extends over 15 amino acids. V dropped 6 bases and J dropped 2; count of bases not matched to a gene: 3. In nucleotides, the CDR3 is TGTGCCAGCAGAGCACAGGGGGCTGGGGCCAACGTCCTGACTTTC. It specifies CASRAQGAGANVLTF.

The rearrangement links TRBV3-1 (or the pseudogene TRBV3-2) to TRBJ2-3; 10 bases align to TRBD2. The CDR3 has 17 amino acids. The trim removed 4 bases at V and 0 bases at J, leaving 7 bases unmatched. Germline V gives CDR1 LGHDT, CDR2 YNNKEL (reference sequence). As DNA, the CDR3 is TGTGCCAGCAGCCGATGGACTAGCGGACATAGCACAGATACGCAGTATTTT. Residues: CASSRWTSGHSTDTQYF.

V is TRBV27 and J is TRBJ1-2; 7 bases are shared with TRBD1. This CDR3 region has 17 residues. The germline V gene has CDR1 MNHEY and CDR2 SMNVEV (reference sequence). Unmatched junction bases numbered 13, after V lost 1 base and J lost 5 bases. Here the CDR3 reads CASSLYKDGTAIYGYTF. CDR3 DNA: TGTGCCAGCAGTTTATATAAGGATGGGACAGCCATTTATGGCTACACCTTC.

The chain combines TRBV10-3 with TRBJ1-2, with 9 bases fitting TRBD1. CDR1 and CDR2 (germline): ENHRY, SYGVKD. V lost 4 bases to trimming and J lost 4 bases; unmatched junction nucleotides: 13. The CDR3 length is 17 residues. The CDR3 loop is CAISGDRDRDYGYGYTF. The CDR3 coding sequence is TGTGCCATCAGTGGAGACCGGGACAGGGATTACGGCTATGGCTACACCTTC.

This chain links TRBV19 with TRBJ1-5; tentative D call: TRBD1 (5 bases). The length of the CDR3 is 14 residues. Germline CDR1 and CDR2: LNHDA and SQIVND (reference sequence). The germline V and J ends were trimmed by 3 bases and 5 bases, with 11 bases remaining between them. The CDR3 protein is CASSMEGVDQPQHF. CDR3 nucleotide sequence: TGTGCCAGTAGTATGGAAGGGGTTGATCAGCCCCAGCATTTT.

This clone was seen only a few times. The V call is TRBV24-1, the J call TRBJ1-1; 7 nucleotides align to TRBD1. J lost 3 bases, V lost 1 base, and 4 bases had no gene match. The CDR3 has 15 residues. In germline, CDR1 is KGHDR, CDR2 SFDVKD. The DNA of the CDR3 is TGTGCCACCAGTGATTTTAAAGACAGGGACACTGAAGCTTTCTTT. Its translation is CATSDFKDRDTEAFF.

The genes are TRBV9 and TRBJ1-1; TRBD1 is a possible D gene (6 bases). With 2 bases removed from V and 6 bases from J, the gap between germline ends came to 17 bases. CDR1 SGDLS and CDR2 YYNGEE come from the germline V gene. The CDR3 covers 15 residues. DNA of the CDR3: TGTGCCAGCAGCGTGGACAGTTGGGGTCTCGCTGAAGCTTTCTTT. It is translated as CASSVDSWGLAEAFF.

The chain combines TRBV3-1 (or the pseudogene TRBV3-2) with TRBJ2-1; the match to TRBD2 covers 7 bases. Germline values: CDR1 LGHDT, CDR2 YNNKEL (reference sequence). The CDR3 is 17 amino acids. The V and J ends lost 5 bases and 0 bases, in that order; junction bases with no gene match: 10. CDR3 DNA sequence: TGTGCCAGCAGCACGCGGGGCGGGAGCATCTCCTACAATGAGCAGTTCTTC. It is translated as CASSTRGGSISYNEQFF.

This chain connects TRBV7-9 to TRBJ1-1; 7 bases are shared with TRBD1. Unmatched junction bases numbered 4, after V lost 4 bases and J lost 5 bases. Germline V gene sequence: CDR1 SEHNR, CDR2 FQNEAQ (reference sequence). CDR3 length: 13 residues. Here the CDR3 DNA reads TGTGCCAGCAGCTCATTACAGGGGACTGAAGCTTTCTTT. This encodes CASSSLQGTEAFF.

The chain carries TRBV28 and TRBJ2-7; TRBD1 is a possible D gene (6 bases). The CDR3 is 15 amino acids. The V and J ends lost 10 bases and 5 bases respectively, with 24 bases between them. CDR1 and CDR2 from the germline V gene are MDHEN and SYDVKM. The CDR3 is CATLNSQGRRDEQYF. The CDR3 DNA is TGTGCCACCTTAAACTCACAGGGAAGGAGAGACGAGCAGTACTTC.

The count of this clone is one. J is TRBJ2-7 and V is TRBV19; D not certain. Per germline, CDR1 LNHDA and CDR2 SQIVND (reference sequence). The CDR3 has 15 amino acids. V gave up 6 bases and J gave up 0 bases, with 15 bases separating them. The CDR3 DNA follows: TGTGCCAGTAGACGAAGAGTTGAGAGCTCCTACGAGCAGTACTTC. It specifies CASRRRVESSYEQYF.

This clone was seen repeatedly, ten times or more. The V and J genes are TRBV3-1 (or the pseudogene TRBV3-2) and TRBJ2-7; 8 nucleotides line up with TRBD1. Germline V gene lookup returns CDR1 LGHDT and CDR2 YNNKEL (reference sequence). The ends lost 5 bases at V and 5 bases at J; junction bases unmatched: 5. The CDR3 spans 13 residues. Here the CDR3 reads CASSWDRSHEQYF. DNA of the CDR3: TGTGCCAGCAGCTGGGACAGGTCCCACGAGCAGTACTTC.

CDR3 region: CASSLLAGPYEQYF. In nucleotides, the CDR3 is TGTGCCAGCAGTTTACTAGCGGGACCCTACGAGCAGTACTTC. The gene calls are TRBV6-2 or TRBV6-3 and TRBJ2-7, with TRBD2 identical over 10 bases. The junction had 2 bases not matched to a gene; V was cut back by 4 bases and J by 2 bases. Germline V CDR1 and CDR2: MNHEY, SVGEGT. There are 14 residues in the CDR3.

The chain couples TRBV5-1 to TRBJ2-7; D perhaps matches TRBD1 (5 bases). Germline V gene data show CDR1 as SGHRS and CDR2 as YFSETQ. The CDR3 runs 14 residues. V lost 0 bases, J lost 3 bases, and 10 bases lay in between. CDR3 coding DNA: TGCGCCAGCAGCTTGGTAGACAGTGGCTACGAGCAGTACTTC. It translates to CASSLVDSGYEQYF.

This clone showed up just once. The CDR3 nucleotides read TGTGCCAGCAGTTTACCAGGCGCGAAACTGTTTTTT. This encodes CASSLPGAKLFF. The chain links TRBV28 to TRBJ1-4; D not certain. This CDR3 is built from 12 residues. Trimming removed 2 bases from V and 11 bases from J, with 9 bases in between. CDR1 is MDHEN and CDR2 is SYDVKM in the germline V gene.

The rearrangement links TRBV6-5 to TRBJ1-2, with 7 bases lining up with TRBD1. The V and J ends lost 0 bases and 1 base, in that order; junction bases with no gene match: 2. CDR3 size: 15 residues. Germline CDR1 reads MNHEY; CDR2 reads SVGAGI. The CDR3 bases are TGTGCCAGCAGTTACTCGTCAGGGGGTAACTATGGCTACACCTTC. It translates to CASSYSSGGNYGYTF.

The CDR3 region is CASSEDRSSYEQYF. The CDR3 region has the DNA TGTGCCAGCAGTGAAGACAGGAGCTCCTACGAGCAGTACTTC. The chain links TRBV6-1 to TRBJ2-7; D perhaps matches TRBD1 (5 bases). This CDR3 comprises 14 residues. V was pared by 1 base and J by 0 bases, with 7 bases between. The germline V gene encodes CDR1 MNHNS and CDR2 SASEGT.

This chain connects TRBV9 to TRBJ1-1; D gene ambiguous. Germline V gene data show CDR1 as SGDLS and CDR2 as YYNGEE. This CDR3 contains 15 residues. V was trimmed by 4 bases and J by 5 bases, leaving 18 bases between them. In nucleotides, the CDR3 is TGTGCCAGCAGCCCATTACTTGCGGGAACGACTGAAGCTTTCTTT. Protein sequence: CASSPLLAGTTEAFF.